One sample yielded the 25 T cell receptor beta chains listed below, sequenced in a study of T cell responses to AZD1222 COVID-19 vaccine. The protocol was immunoSEQ multiplex PCR, while the TCRdb copy is restricted to in-frame clones and leaves out a portion. Of some 180,000 clones listed, 90% to 95% are singletons. The sample here was peripheral blood, taken 28 days after the second AZD1222 dose. These TCRs come from an adult who received the AZD1222 COVID-19 vaccine.

This chain connects TRBV9 to TRBJ2-4, with 9 bases aligning to TRBD1. The junction had 4 bases not matched to a gene; V was cut back by 5 bases and J by 10 bases. The CDR3 has 12 amino acids. Per germline, CDR1 SGDLS and CDR2 YYNGEE. This CDR3 is CASSMGQGIQYF. The CDR3 DNA follows: TGTGCCAGCAGTATGGGACAGGGAATTCAGTACTTC. Combining the CDR3 with reference TRBV9 and TRBJ2-4 gives the whole variable domain DSGVTQTPKHLITATGQRVTLRCSPRSGDLSVYWYQQSLDQGLQFLIQYYNGEERAKGNILERFSAQQFPDLHSELNLSSLELGDSALYFCASSMGQGIQYFGAGTRLSVL.

CDR3 in amino acids: CATRTGTDYGYTF. CDR3 coding DNA: TGTGCCACCAGAACCGGGACAGACTATGGCTACACCTTC. The rearrangement joins TRBV2 to TRBJ1-2; 7 positions match TRBD1. The trim removed 10 bases at V and 3 bases at J, leaving 8 bases unmatched. This CDR3 region has 13 residues. The germline gives CDR1 SNHLY, CDR2 FYNNEI.

The sample holds a few counts of this clone. The chain carries TRBV4-3 and TRBJ1-1, with TRBD1 matching over 8 bases. CDR3 length: 16 residues. Germline V CDR1 and CDR2: LGHNA, YSLEER. Trimming removed 1 base from V and 4 bases from J; junction bases left unmatched: 8. The CDR3 region is CASSQAQGTGGTEAFF. CDR3 DNA sequence: TGCGCCAGCAGCCAAGCCCAGGGAACAGGGGGCACTGAAGCTTTCTTT.

The genes are TRBV19 and TRBJ2-4; weak D call: TRBD2 (7 bases). From germline, CDR1 is LNHDA and CDR2 SQIVND (reference sequence). The CDR3 length is 17 residues. V was shortened by 6 bases and J by 2 bases, with 20 bases between the two germline ends. This chain's CDR3 is CASSPMRGGVSKNIQYF. CDR3 DNA: TGTGCCAGTAGCCCCATGAGGGGGGGCGTATCCAAAAACATTCAGTACTTC.

The chain recombines TRBV15 with TRBJ1-5, with D possibly being TRBD1 (6 bases). V gave up 0 bases and J gave up 6 bases, with 15 bases separating them. The CDR3 consists of 16 residues. Germline V gene data show CDR1 as LNHNV and CDR2 as YYDKDF (reference sequence). The CDR3 DNA reads TGTGCCACCAGCAGAGATGGGGTGGGGGCAGGTCAGCCCCAGCATTTT. It specifies CATSRDGVGAGQPQHF.

The genes are TRBV15 and TRBJ1-1; 7 bases match TRBD1. The germline gives CDR1 LNHNV, CDR2 YYDKDF (reference sequence). J was trimmed by 6 bases and V by 6 bases; bases with no gene match: 7. The CDR3 is made up of 13 amino acids. This CDR3 is CATRRGTEAEAFF. CDR3 in DNA: TGTGCCACCAGAAGGGGGACAGAAGCTGAAGCTTTCTTT.

The CDR3 region has the DNA TGTGCCAGCAGTTGGGGGTCGCATAATTCACCCCTCCACTTT. This encodes CASSWGSHNSPLHF. This sequence joins TRBV6-2 or TRBV6-3 and TRBJ1-6, with a possible D match to TRBD1 (5 bases). V was trimmed by 4 bases and J by 5 bases, leaving 9 bases between them. CDR3 length: 14 residues. Germline V gene data show CDR1 as MNHEY and CDR2 as SVGEGT.

The chain combines TRBV19 with TRBJ1-5, with 9 bases fitting TRBD1. V was clipped by 10 bases and J by 0 bases; unmatched bases: 16. Germline lookup yields CDR1 LNHDA and CDR2 SQIVND (reference sequence). CDR3 length: 18 amino acids. The CDR3 DNA is TGTGCCACCAAAAGGGACAGGGCCTCGACATATAGCAATCAGCCCCAGCATTTT. This gives the protein CATKRDRASTYSNQPQHF.

This chain uses TRBV10-1 with TRBJ2-2; D gene uncertain. CDR1 is WNHNN, CDR2 SYGVQD, per germline (reference sequence). The CDR3 covers 14 residues. The germline V and J ends were trimmed by 6 bases and 0 bases, with 8 bases remaining between them. The CDR3 DNA follows: TGCGCCAGCAGCCCTAGAACGAACACCGGGGAGCTGTTTTTT. Protein sequence: CASSPRTNTGELFF.

The chain recombines TRBV6-1 with TRBJ2-5; weak D call: TRBD1 (7 bases). Germline CDR1 and CDR2: MNHNS and SASEGT. This CDR3 contains 15 residues. Trimming took off 0 bases at V and 5 bases at J, with 13 bases between the two ends. The CDR3 coding sequence is TGTGCCAGCAGTGAAGCGCAGGGGGGCGGGGAGACCCAGTACTTC. It is translated as CASSEAQGGGETQYF.

This chain links TRBV7-6 with TRBJ1-3; no definite D call. CDR1 is SGHVS, CDR2 FNYEAQ, per germline. The length of the CDR3 is 15 residues. V lost 3 bases to trimming and J lost 0 bases, with 9 bases between them. The CDR3 region is CASSFQESSGNTIYF. The CDR3 DNA reads TGTGCCAGCAGCTTCCAGGAGAGCTCTGGAAACACCATATATTTT.

This chain joins TRBV5-1 and TRBJ2-1; D may correspond to TRBD1 or TRBD2 (6 bases each). This CDR3 has 15 amino acids. CDR1 and CDR2 from the germline V gene are SGHRS and YFSETQ. V dropped 3 bases and J dropped 8 bases, with 18 bases sitting between them. The CDR3 region is CASSWDQQGGYEQFF. The DNA of the CDR3 is TGCGCCAGCAGCTGGGACCAACAGGGAGGCTATGAGCAGTTCTTC.

The V gene is TRBV12-3 or TRBV12-4, the J gene TRBJ2-1; the D gene could be TRBD1 or TRBD2 (6 bases each). V gave up 0 bases and J gave up 14 bases, with 14 bases separating them. This CDR3 has 13 residues. The CDR3 DNA reads as TGTGCCAGCAGTTTAGCTGGTGGGGGGCTGGAGTTCTTC. It specifies CASSLAGGGLEFF.

The gene calls are TRBV27 and TRBJ1-1; TRBD1 agrees at 11 bases. The CDR3 has 14 amino acids. The ends lost 7 bases at V and 8 bases at J; junction bases unmatched: 9. Per the germline V gene, CDR1 is MNHEY and CDR2 is SMNVEV (reference sequence). CDR3 in DNA: TGTGCCAGCACCAGGGGACAGGGGGAGGTGGAAGCTTTCTTT. Translated: CASTRGQGEVEAFF.

This sequence joins TRBV7-2 and TRBJ1-1, with D possibly matching TRBD1 (5 bases). Germline CDR1 reads SGHTA; CDR2 reads FQGNSA. There are 16 residues in the CDR3. Deletions cut 2 bases from V and 9 bases from J, with 22 bases between. The CDR3 DNA reads TGTGCCAGCAGCTTAATGGGGCAGATAACCGGGACTCAAGCTTTCTTT. Translation: CASSLMGQITGTQAFF.

This clone was observed once. This chain links TRBV2 with TRBJ2-1, with 14 bases identical to TRBD2. The CDR3 is 15 residues long. Germline V gene sequence: CDR1 SNHLY, CDR2 FYNNEI. V was pared by 6 bases and J by 8 bases, with 6 bases of the junction left unmatched. CDR3 region: CASRRLAGGTDEQFF. The CDR3 nucleotides read TGTGCCAGCAGGCGACTAGCGGGAGGGACGGATGAGCAGTTCTTC.

The rearrangement links TRBV11-1 to TRBJ2-1, with D possibly called TRBD1 or TRBD2 (6 bases each). CDR1 is SGHAT and CDR2 is FQDESV in the germline V gene (reference sequence). The length of the CDR3 is 15 residues. V lost 0 bases and J lost 8, with 14 bases in between. In DNA form, the CDR3 reads TGTGCCAGCAGCTTAGCGGGTTACAGGGAGGATGAGCAGTTCTTC. Protein sequence: CASSLAGYREDEQFF.

The genes are TRBV19 and TRBJ2-1, with 12 bases aligning to TRBD2. CDR1 LNHDA and CDR2 SQIVND come from the germline V gene (reference sequence). J lost 6 bases, V lost 1 base, and 7 bases had no gene match. The CDR3 has 17 residues. The CDR3 bases are TGTGCCAGTAGTATAGCTAGCGGGAGGGCCTCTTTCAATGAGCAGTTCTTC. Protein sequence: CASSIASGRASFNEQFF. The whole variable domain, remainder taken from reference TRBV19 and TRBJ2-1, is DGGITQSPKYLFRKEGQNVTLSCEQNLNHDAMYWYRQDPGQGLRLIYYSQIVNDFQKGDIAEGYSVSREKKESFPLTVTSAQKNPTAFYLCASSIASGRASFNEQFFGPGTRLTVL.

The chain combines TRBV10-3 with TRBJ1-2, with D unresolved. CDR3 length: 15 amino acids. Germline loops: CDR1 ENHRY, CDR2 SYGVKD. Trimming took 0 bases from V and 5 from J, leaving 13 bases between them. The CDR3 DNA sequence: TGTGCCATCAGTGAGTCAACCCACCCCCAATATGGCTACACCTTC. This sequence encodes CAISESTHPQYGYTF.

The rearrangement uses TRBV18 and TRBJ1-2, with D hard to call. CDR1 and CDR2 (germline): KGHSH, LQKENI. The V and J ends lost 3 bases and 4 bases respectively, with 12 bases between them. The CDR3 spans 14 residues. Here the CDR3 reads CASSPPFDFYGYTF. CDR3 DNA sequence: TGTGCCAGCTCACCTCCATTTGATTTCTATGGCTACACCTTC.

A few counts support this clone. The chain uses TRBV29-1 and TRBJ1-1, with D possibly matching TRBD1 (5 bases). The CDR3 spans 12 residues. The V end was cut by 4 bases, the J end by 4 bases, with 10 bases between. CDR1 and CDR2 from the germline V gene are SQVTM and ANQGSEA. The CDR3 protein is CSVARGGTEAFF. The CDR3 DNA sequence: TGCAGCGTTGCGAGGGGAGGCACTGAAGCTTTCTTT.

This clone was observed once. This rearrangement joins TRBV7-8 to TRBJ2-3; D might be TRBD2 (5 bases). Trimming took off 2 bases at V and 0 bases at J, with 6 bases between the two ends. Germline CDR1 and CDR2: SGHVS and FQNEAQ. CDR3 size: 14 residues. The CDR3 nucleotides read TGTGCCAGCAGCTTATGGGAGAGCACAGATACGCAGTATTTT. Translating gives CASSLWESTDTQYF.

Only one count was recorded for this clone. The gene calls are TRBV5-1 and TRBJ1-1; TRBD1 might be the D (6 bases). Germline V gene lookup returns CDR1 SGHRS and CDR2 YFSETQ. Trimming stripped 0 bases from V and 1 base from J, with 7 bases between. CDR3 length: 14 residues. DNA for the CDR3: TGCGCCAGCAGCTTGGCGGGACAGAACACTGAAGCTTTCTTT. Its translation: CASSLAGQNTEAFF.

This clone was seen once. V and J are TRBV19 and TRBJ1-6; the match to TRBD1 covers 8 bases. CDR3 length: 15 amino acids. Germline CDR1 LNHDA, CDR2 SQIVND (reference sequence). V gave up 6 bases and J gave up 5 bases; unmatched junction bases: 6. CDR3: CASSRTGSNNSPLHF. Here the CDR3 DNA reads TGTGCCAGTAGCCGGACAGGGTCGAATAATTCACCCCTCCACTTT.

This rearrangement joins TRBV28 to TRBJ1-1; 8 nucleotides agree with TRBD1. CDR1 and CDR2 from the germline V gene are MDHEN and SYDVKM. V lost 3 bases and J lost 4; bases outside the gene matches: 7. The CDR3 length is 15 residues. Written as DNA, the CDR3 is TGTGCCAGCAGTTTCGGGCAGGGGGCGAGCACTGAAGCTTTCTTT. Its protein product is CASSFGQGASTEAFF.